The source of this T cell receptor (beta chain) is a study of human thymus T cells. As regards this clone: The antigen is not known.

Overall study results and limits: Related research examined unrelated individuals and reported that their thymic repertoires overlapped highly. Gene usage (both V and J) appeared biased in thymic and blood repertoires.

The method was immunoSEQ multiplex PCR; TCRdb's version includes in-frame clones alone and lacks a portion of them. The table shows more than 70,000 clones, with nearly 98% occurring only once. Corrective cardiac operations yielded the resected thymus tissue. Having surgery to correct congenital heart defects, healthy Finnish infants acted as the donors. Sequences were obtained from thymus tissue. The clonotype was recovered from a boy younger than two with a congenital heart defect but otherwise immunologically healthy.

This CDR3 reads CAISRGLAGVETQYF. In DNA form, the CDR3 reads TGTGCCATCAGTCGAGGACTAGCGGGAGTGGAGACCCAGTACTTC. This chain connects TRBV10-3 to TRBJ2-5, with TRBD2 identical over 13 bases. This CDR3 has 15 amino acids. The junction had 5 bases not matched to a gene; V was cut back by 5 bases and J by 5 bases. Looked up from germline, CDR1 is ENHRY and CDR2 is SYGVKD.